This record looks at one T cell receptor (beta chain) sequence and its context. Per germline, CDR1 SGHVS and CDR2 FQNEAQ. This CDR3 region has 14 residues. These data originate in a study of T cells expressing NK-cell markers. The authors generated TCR beta cDNA through 5'RACE template switching with UMIs. One entry per CDR3 protein, without DNA, is what TCRdb gives after re-calling the 5' RACE reads. The sample has roughly 150,000 distinct CDR3 sequences. Sequenced input: blood T cells: a sorted CD56 or NKG2C T cell subset, CD4+ or CD8+ T cells, or bulk PBMC T cells (not recorded which). This sequence originates from a woman between 18 and 75 years old in good health. The rearrangement uses TRBV7-8 and TRBJ1-5; absent DNA, TCRdb's TRBD1 call cannot be checked. The CDR3: CASSSYRVGQPQHF.